This T cell receptor (beta chain) was recorded in a study of cytomegalovirus exposure and HLA in healthy donors. The study, taken as a whole, reports: The authors judged a highly shared variant cluster likely a sequencing artifact. Prior analysis indicated that the majority of TCR beta V segments exhibited productivity approximately 87% or approximately 30% of the time. Association of a missense DCLRE1C variant with TCR beta V- and J-gene trimming was reported in a later analysis.

Germline CDR1 LNHDA, CDR2 SQIVND (reference sequence). J lost 2 bases, V lost 5 bases, and 9 bases had no gene match. There are 15 residues in the CDR3. A remark on this clone: The target antigen is unknown.

PCR primers comprised 60 Vbeta and 13 Jbeta primers. Using immunoSEQ multiplex PCR, the repertoire was profiled, and TCRdb retains in-frame clones only, with some absent. This repertoire shows some 90,000 clones, 81% found once; its top ten account for about 3.9%. Sequences were obtained from PBMCs. The J gene is TRBJ2-7, the V gene TRBV19; 7 nucleotides align to TRBD2. This TCR was sampled from a woman in her 70s in good health and CMV-seropositive. The CDR3 DNA reads TGTGCCAGTAGTTCTACCGCACTAGCGACCTACGAGCAGTACTTC. Residues: CASSSTALATYEQYF. The full variable domain, with the rest looked up from reference TRBV19 and TRBJ2-7, is DGGITQSPKYLFRKEGQNVTLSCEQNLNHDAMYWYRQDPGQGLRLIYYSQIVNDFQKGDIAEGYSVSREKKESFPLTVTSAQKNPTAFYLCASSSTALATYEQYFGPGTRLTVT.